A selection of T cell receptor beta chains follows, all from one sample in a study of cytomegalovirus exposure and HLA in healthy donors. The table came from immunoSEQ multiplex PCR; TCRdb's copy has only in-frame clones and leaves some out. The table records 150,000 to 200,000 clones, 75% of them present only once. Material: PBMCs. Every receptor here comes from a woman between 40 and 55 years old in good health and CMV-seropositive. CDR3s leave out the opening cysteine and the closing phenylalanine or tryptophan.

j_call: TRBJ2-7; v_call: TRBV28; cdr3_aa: ASSTRYRGHEQY
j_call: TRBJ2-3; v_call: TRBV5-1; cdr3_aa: ASSLPQLATSTDTQY
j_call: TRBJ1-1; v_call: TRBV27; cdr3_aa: ASSFIGGPLNTEAF
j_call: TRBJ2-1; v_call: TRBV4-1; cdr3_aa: ASSQDSPDYGSYNEQF
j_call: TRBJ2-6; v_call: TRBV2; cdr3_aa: ASSWGSPGGTGANVLT
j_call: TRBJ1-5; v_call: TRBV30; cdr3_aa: AWSVLGGGPQH
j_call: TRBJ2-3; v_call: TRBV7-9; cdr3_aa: ASSTTSDHTDTQY
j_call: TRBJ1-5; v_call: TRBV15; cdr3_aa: ATQEAASNQPQH
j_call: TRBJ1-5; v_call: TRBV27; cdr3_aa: ASSPSNREPQH
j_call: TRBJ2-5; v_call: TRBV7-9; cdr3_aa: ASSPTGISGTQY
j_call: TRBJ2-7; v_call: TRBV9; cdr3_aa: ASSPPYSYEQY
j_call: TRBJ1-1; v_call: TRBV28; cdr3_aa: ASSLGAEAF
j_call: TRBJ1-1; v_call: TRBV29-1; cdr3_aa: SVDGVGGVNTEAF
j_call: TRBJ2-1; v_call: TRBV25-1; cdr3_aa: ASSGTSGRAGEQF
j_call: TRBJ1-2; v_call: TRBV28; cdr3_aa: ASSLLGQGYYGYT
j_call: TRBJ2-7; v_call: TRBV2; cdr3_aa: ASDTGTSHEQY
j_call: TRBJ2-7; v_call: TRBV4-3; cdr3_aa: ASSQDLSTSSTYEQY
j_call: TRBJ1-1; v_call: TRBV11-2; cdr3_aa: ASSFGQRIMNTEAF
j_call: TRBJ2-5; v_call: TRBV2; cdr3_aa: ASRNTGTGKETQY
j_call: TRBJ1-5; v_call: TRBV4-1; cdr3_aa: ASSQFLQGSQPQH
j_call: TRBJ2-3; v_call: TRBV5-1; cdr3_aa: ASSLGNPRTDTQY
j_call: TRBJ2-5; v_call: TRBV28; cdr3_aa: ASSFYGGGETQY
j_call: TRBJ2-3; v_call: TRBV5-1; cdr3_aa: ASSLGLTDTQY
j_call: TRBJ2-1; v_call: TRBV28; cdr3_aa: AGAGTGGSAEQF
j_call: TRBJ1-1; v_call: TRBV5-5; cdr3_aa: ASSQNPRGNTEAF
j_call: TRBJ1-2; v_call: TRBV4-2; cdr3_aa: ASSLGPDRGYGYT
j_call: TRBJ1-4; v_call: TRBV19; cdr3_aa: ASSTHGSTNDEKLF
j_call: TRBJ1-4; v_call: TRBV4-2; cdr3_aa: ASSPGQGWEKLF
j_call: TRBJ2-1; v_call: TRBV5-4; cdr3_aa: ASSSLGLAGGGEQF
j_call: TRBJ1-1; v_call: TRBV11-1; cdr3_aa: ASSMGQPYTEAF
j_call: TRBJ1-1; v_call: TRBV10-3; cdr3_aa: AISDQGNTEAF
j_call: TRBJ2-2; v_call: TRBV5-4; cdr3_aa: ASSLETRDTGELF
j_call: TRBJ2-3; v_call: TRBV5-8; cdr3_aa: ASSLAPEDTQY
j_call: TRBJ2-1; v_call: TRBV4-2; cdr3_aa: ASSPLEGGLNEQF
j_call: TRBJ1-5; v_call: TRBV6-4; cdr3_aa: ASSIQGVGVQPQH
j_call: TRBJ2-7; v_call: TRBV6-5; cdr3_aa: ASRGQGSSYEQY
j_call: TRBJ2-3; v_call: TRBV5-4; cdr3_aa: ASSLVGRAGVATDTQY
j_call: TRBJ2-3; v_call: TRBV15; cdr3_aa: ATSRVGDSRDTDTQY
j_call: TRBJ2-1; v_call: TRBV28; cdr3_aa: ASSDLAGGRNEQF
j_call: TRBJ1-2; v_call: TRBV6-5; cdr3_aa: ASSSGGGIYGYT
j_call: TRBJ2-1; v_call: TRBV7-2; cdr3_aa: ASSFLSLREQF
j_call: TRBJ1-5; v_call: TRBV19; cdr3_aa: ASSKTGGWGNQPQH
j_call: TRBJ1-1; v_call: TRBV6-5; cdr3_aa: ASSGQGAQSPEAF
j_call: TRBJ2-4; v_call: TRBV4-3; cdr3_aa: ASSQSTSTTQY
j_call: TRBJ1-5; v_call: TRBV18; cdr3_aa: ASSGLINQPQH
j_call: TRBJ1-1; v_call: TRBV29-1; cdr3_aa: SVVASGEAETF
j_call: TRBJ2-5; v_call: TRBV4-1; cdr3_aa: ASSPSGGRGRTQY
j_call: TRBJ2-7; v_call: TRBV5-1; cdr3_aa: ASTGHTPYEQY
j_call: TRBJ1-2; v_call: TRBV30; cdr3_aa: AWSVPDRVRRHGYT
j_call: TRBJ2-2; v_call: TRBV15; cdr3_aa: ATSRERTSGELF
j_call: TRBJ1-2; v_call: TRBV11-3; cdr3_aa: ASSLARDRGNYGYT
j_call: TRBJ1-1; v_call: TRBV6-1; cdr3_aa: ASSDGTGANTEAF
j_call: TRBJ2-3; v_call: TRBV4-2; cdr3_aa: ASSQDLGSGYTDTQY
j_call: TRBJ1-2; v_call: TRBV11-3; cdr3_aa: ASSLDRGVRGLPGAYGYT
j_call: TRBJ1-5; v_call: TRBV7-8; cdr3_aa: ASSLAGVGNQPQH
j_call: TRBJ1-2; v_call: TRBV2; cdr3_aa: ASSETRQGYT
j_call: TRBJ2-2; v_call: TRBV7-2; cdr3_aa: ASSLSRRGRGGGELF
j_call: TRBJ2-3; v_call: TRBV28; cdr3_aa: ARSDRDLAGGTPTDTQY